One and the same sample provided the 6 T cell receptor beta chains below, sequenced in a study of T cells in Graves' hyperthyroidism and ophthalmopathy. TCR beta CDR3 regions were amplified from RNA. The HTBI primer set drove a first-round RT-PCR of the TCR CDR3. TCRdb re-analysed the multiplex PCR reads in MiXCR, keeping a single row per CDR3 protein. The data hold about 710,000 distinct CDR3 sequences, with 16% observed a single time. The sequencing input was blood. These TCRs come from a man aged 18 to 35 with Graves' hyperthyroidism.

This clonotype was counted at least ten times. This chain connects TRBV6-1 to TRBJ2-3; D gene ambiguous. There are 14 residues in the CDR3. Deletions cut 5 bases from V and 4 bases from J, with 13 bases between. From germline, CDR1 is MNHNS and CDR2 SASEGT. The CDR3 is CASSHSISPDTQYF. In DNA, the CDR3 is TGTGCCAGCAGTCACTCCATCTCCCCAGATACGCAGTATTTT.

This clonotype was recorded at least ten times. The chain combines TRBV6-2 or TRBV6-3 with TRBJ2-3; TRBD2 matches at 9 bases. CDR1 is MNHEY and CDR2 is SVGEGT in the germline V gene. Losses at the gene ends were 6 bases for V and 1 base for J; bases not matched to a gene: 2. The CDR3 is 14 residues long. CDR3 bases: TGTGCCAGCAGGAGACTAGCGGGCACAGATACGCAGTATTTT. Amino acids: CASRRLAGTDTQYF.

The chain couples TRBV10-3 to TRBJ2-1; D remains ambiguous. The CDR3 has 11 residues. Deletions cut 3 bases from V and 10 bases from J, with 7 bases between. Germline V gene sequence: CDR1 ENHRY, CDR2 SYGVKD. CDR3 region: CAISEGEEQFF. For the CDR3, the DNA is TGTGCCATCAGTGAAGGAGAAGAGCAGTTCTTC.

V is TRBV24-1 and J is TRBJ2-5; D remains ambiguous. CDR1 and CDR2 from the germline V gene are KGHDR and SFDVKD. The CDR3 runs to 13 residues. V lost 7 bases and J lost 1, with 9 bases in between. CDR3 protein: CATSDTIQETQYF. CDR3 DNA: TGTGCCACCAGCGACACAATCCAAGAGACCCAGTACTTC.

The genes are TRBV4-1 and TRBJ2-7; D gene uncertain. Per the germline V gene, CDR1 is MGHRA and CDR2 is YSYEKL. The CDR3 is 13 residues long. V shed 1 base and J shed 3 bases, with 7 bases lying between them. Here the CDR3 reads CASSQVRDYEQYF. CDR3 DNA: TGCGCCAGCAGCCAAGTAAGGGACTACGAGCAGTACTTC.

The V gene is TRBV7-8, the J gene TRBJ2-1; TRBD2 matches 13 bases. The J call could be wrong; TRBJ2-7 is a better fit for the DNA end. From germline, CDR1 is SGHVS and CDR2 FQNEAQ. This CDR3 contains 16 residues. The CDR3 here is CASSAGLAGSYNEQYF. The DNA of the CDR3 is TGTGCCAGCAGCGCGGGACTAGCGGGATCCTACAATGAGCAGTACTTC.